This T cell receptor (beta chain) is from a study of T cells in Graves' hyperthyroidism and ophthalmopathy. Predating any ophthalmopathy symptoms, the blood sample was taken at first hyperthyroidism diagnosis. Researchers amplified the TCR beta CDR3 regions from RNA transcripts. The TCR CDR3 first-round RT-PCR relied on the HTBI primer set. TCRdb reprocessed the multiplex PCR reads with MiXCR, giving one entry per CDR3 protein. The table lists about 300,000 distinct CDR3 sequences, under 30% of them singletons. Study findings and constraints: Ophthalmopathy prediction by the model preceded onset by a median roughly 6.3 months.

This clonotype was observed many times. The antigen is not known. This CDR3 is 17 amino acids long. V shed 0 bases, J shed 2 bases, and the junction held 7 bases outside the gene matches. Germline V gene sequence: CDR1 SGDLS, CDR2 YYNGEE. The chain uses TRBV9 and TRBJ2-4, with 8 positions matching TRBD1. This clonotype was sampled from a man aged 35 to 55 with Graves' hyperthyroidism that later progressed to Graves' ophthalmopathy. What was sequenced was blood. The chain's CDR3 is CASSVAAGGASKNIQYF. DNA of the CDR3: TGTGCCAGCAGCGTAGCTGCAGGGGGCGCTTCCAAAAACATTCAGTACTTC.